The 27 T cell receptor beta chains listed next were all sequenced from one sample in a study of T cells in localized non-small cell lung cancer. Some clones are missing from TCRdb's copy, which holds only in-frame ones; the method was immunoSEQ multiplex PCR. The profile shows tens of thousands of clones, 78% of them singletons. Sample: peripheral blood, taken before any cancer treatment. Source of these receptors: a male donor at least 60 years old with stage II squamous cell lung carcinoma.

The chain recombines TRBV7-3 with TRBJ2-3; 10 nucleotides match TRBD2. The CDR3 covers 17 residues. Germline lookup yields CDR1 SGHTA and CDR2 FQGTGA. J gave up 5 bases and V 2 bases, and 10 bases lay outside the gene matches. The CDR3 here is CASSLGTASGRGDTQYF. The CDR3 region has the DNA TGTGCCAGCAGCTTAGGTACGGCTAGCGGGAGAGGAGATACGCAGTATTTT.

The J gene is TRBJ2-2, the V gene TRBV5-1, with D hard to call. Trimming cost V 0 bases and J 0 bases, with 9 bases left between them. The length of the CDR3 is 16 residues. The V gene's germline CDR1 is SGHRS and CDR2 YFSETQ. The CDR3 bases are TGCGCCAGCAGCTTGGCCGCGGCAGCGAACACCGGGGAGCTGTTTTTT. It translates to CASSLAAAANTGELFF.

V gene TRBV5-1 combines with J gene TRBJ2-3, with D maybe TRBD2 (6 bases). Trimming took 0 bases from V and 3 from J, leaving 8 bases between them. CDR1 is SGHRS, CDR2 YFSETQ, per germline. The CDR3 has 14 residues. CDR3 sequence: CASSLVAGTDTQYF. The CDR3 nucleotides are TGCGCCAGCAGCTTGGTTGCGGGGACAGATACGCAGTATTTT.

The chain recombines TRBV18 with TRBJ2-2, with TRBD1 matching over 9 bases. Germline V lookup: CDR1 KGHSH, CDR2 LQKENI. The CDR3 covers 14 residues. J lost 3 bases, V lost 4 bases, and 0 bases had no gene match. The CDR3 nucleotides read TGTGCCAGCTCACGGACAGGGGACACCGGGGAGCTGTTTTTT. It yields the protein CASSRTGDTGELFF. Full variable domain (rest looked up from reference TRBV18 and TRBJ2-2): NAGVMQNPRHLVRRRGQEARLRCSPMKGHSHVYWYRQLPEEGLKFMVYLQKENIIDESGMPKERFSAEFPKEGPSILRIQQVVRGDSAAYFCASSRTGDTGELFFGEGSRLTVL.

A single count supports this clone. The rearrangement joins TRBV21-1 to TRBJ2-1; TRBD1 is the table's D call and was not checked against the DNA. TRBV21-1 is a documented pseudogene. The CDR3 is 15 amino acids. CDR3 amino acids: CASSEPGQRYNEQFF. The CDR3 DNA sequence: TGTGCCAGCAGCGAGCCGGGACAGCGGTACAATGAGCAGTTCTTC.

CDR3: CASSYRGQYGYTF. The DNA of the CDR3 is TGTGCCAGCAGTTACCGGGGACAGTATGGCTACACCTTC. This chain joins TRBV6-5 and TRBJ1-2; 7 nucleotides align to TRBD1. Germline trimming cut 2 bases from V and 5 bases from J; bases unmatched to any gene: 2. The CDR3 has 13 residues. Germline V gene data show CDR1 as MNHEY and CDR2 as SVGAGI.

The chain combines TRBV15 with TRBJ2-3; 10 bases align to TRBD1. V trimming: 1 base; J trimming: 3 bases; junction bases outside the gene matches: 7. Germline CDR1 reads LNHNV; CDR2 reads YYDKDF (reference sequence). The CDR3 consists of 17 residues. DNA of the CDR3: TGTGCCACCAGCAGAGTAGGGACAGGGGAAGGGACAGATACGCAGTATTTT. Its translation is CATSRVGTGEGTDTQYF.

This sequence joins TRBV27 and TRBJ1-1; D is perhaps TRBD1 (6 bases). V shed 7 bases and J shed 0 bases, with 15 bases lying between them. The CDR3 spans 15 residues. Germline loops: CDR1 MNHEY, CDR2 SMNVEV (reference sequence). In nucleotides, the CDR3 is TGTGCCAGCAAGTCGGGGGGCTCCGTGAACACTGAAGCTTTCTTT. This sequence encodes CASKSGGSVNTEAFF.

The chain has TRBV7-2 and TRBJ2-3, with D tentatively TRBD1 or TRBD2 (6 bases each). Germline CDR1 and CDR2: SGHTA and FQGNSA. The CDR3 loop spans 13 amino acids. V was shortened by 5 bases and J by 7 bases, with 13 bases between the two germline ends. CDR3 in amino acids: CASSNFRGHTQYF. The CDR3 DNA reads as TGTGCCAGCAGCAATTTCCGGGGGCATACGCAGTATTTT.

V is TRBV6-5 and J is TRBJ1-1; 7 bases map to TRBD1. There are 13 residues in the CDR3. Trimming removed 6 bases from V and 4 bases from J; junction bases left unmatched: 5. Germline-derived CDR1 and CDR2 are MNHEY and SVGAGI. CDR3 in DNA: TGTGCCAGCAGCGGTCCAGGGGGCACTGAAGCTTTCTTT. Protein: CASSGPGGTEAFF.

This chain joins TRBV6-1 and TRBJ2-3; D unclear. Germline V gives CDR1 MNHNS, CDR2 SASEGT. Trimming cost V 2 bases and J 6 bases, with 9 bases left between them. CDR3 length equals 13 residues. CDR3 in amino acids: CASSERWLDTQYF. The CDR3 DNA reads as TGTGCCAGCAGTGAAAGGTGGTTGGATACGCAGTATTTT.

The V and J genes are TRBV9 and TRBJ1-2; D gene ambiguous. CDR1 is SGDLS and CDR2 is YYNGEE in the germline V gene. There are 15 residues in the CDR3. The V and J ends lost 1 base and 0 bases respectively, with 10 bases between them. CDR3: CASSVSEGANYGYTF. The CDR3 coding sequence is TGTGCCAGCAGCGTATCGGAGGGAGCTAACTATGGCTACACCTTC.

CDR3 sequence: CASSSKTGWESGANVLTF. CDR3 bases: TGTGCCAGCAGCTCCAAGACAGGCTGGGAGTCTGGGGCCAACGTCCTGACTTTC. The chain uses TRBV9 and TRBJ2-6, with a possible D match to TRBD1 (6 bases). V was cut by 4 bases and J by 1 base, with 18 bases left in between. This CDR3 spans 18 amino acids. CDR1 SGDLS and CDR2 YYNGEE come from the germline V gene.

This chain links TRBV2 with TRBJ1-1, with 7 bases fitting TRBD1. Trimming at V came to 8 bases and at J to 2 bases, leaving 8 bases not matched to a gene. Germline assignment: CDR1 SNHLY and CDR2 FYNNEI. The CDR3 is 14 residues long. The chain's CDR3 is CASGRTGPNTEAFF. DNA of the CDR3: TGTGCCAGCGGCCGGACAGGTCCAAACACTGAAGCTTTCTTT.

This clone was recorded once. As DNA, the CDR3 is TGTGCCAGCAGCCCGGGGGGCGGGGACGGCTACACCTTC. Encoded protein: CASSPGGGDGYTF. V is TRBV6-1 and J is TRBJ1-2; tentatively, D is TRBD1 (6 bases). CDR1 is MNHNS and CDR2 is SASEGT in the germline V gene. Trimming left V 6 bases short and J 8 bases short, with 16 bases between. This CDR3 comprises 13 residues.

V is TRBV23-1 and J is TRBJ2-1, with D possibly being TRBD1 or TRBD2 (7 bases each). TRBV23-1 is recorded as an ORF, its role being uncertain. The CDR3 extends over 20 amino acids. Trimming removed 3 bases at V and 0 bases at J, with 24 bases between. This chain's CDR3 is CASSHPRGGPEPSSYNEQFF. In DNA form, the CDR3 reads TGCGCCAGCAGTCATCCCAGGGGGGGCCCCGAGCCAAGCTCCTACAATGAGCAGTTCTTC.

This chain uses TRBV21-1 with TRBJ2-7; no check of the table's D call, TRBD1, against the DNA was made. TRBV21-1 is a pseudogene. The CDR3 sequence is 14 residues long. The CDR3 spells CASSKEKGTYEQYF. CDR3 bases: TGTGCCAGCAGCAAAGAAAAGGGGACCTACGAGCAGTACTTC.

The chain's CDR3 is CASSEQGAQETQYF. CDR3 coding DNA: TGTGCCAGCAGCGAACAGGGGGCCCAAGAGACCCAGTACTTC. The genes are TRBV5-6 and TRBJ2-5; TRBD1 agrees at 9 bases. Germline V gene data show CDR1 as SGHDT and CDR2 as YYEEEE. The CDR3 contains 14 residues. V lost 4 bases to trimming and J lost 1 base; unmatched junction nucleotides: 2. The whole variable domain, filled in from reference TRBV5-6 and TRBJ2-5, reads DAGVTQSPTHLIKTRGQQVTLRCSPKSGHDTVSWYQQALGQGPQFIFQYYEEEERQRGNFPDRFSGHQFPNYSSELNVNALLLGDSALYLCASSEQGAQETQYFGPGTRLLVL.

The CDR3 coding sequence is TGTGCCATCAGTGAGGGGACAGGGGGCTACACTGAAGCTTTCTTT. This translates into CAISEGTGGYTEAFF. The J gene is TRBJ1-1, the V gene TRBV10-3; the match to TRBD1 covers 12 bases. After removal of 2 bases from V and 3 bases from J, the junction contained 1 base not matched to a gene. CDR1 and CDR2 (germline): ENHRY, SYGVKD. The CDR3 sequence is 15 residues long.

This rearrangement joins TRBV7-9 to TRBJ2-1; D perhaps matches TRBD1 (6 bases). The CDR3 sequence is 16 residues long. The germline V gene encodes CDR1 SEHNR and CDR2 FQNEAQ (reference sequence). With 1 base removed from V and 3 bases from J, the gap between germline ends came to 13 bases. The CDR3 DNA sequence: TGTGCCAGCAGCTTAGGGATAACAGGGAGCTACAATGAGCAGTTCTTC. Its translation: CASSLGITGSYNEQFF.

This clone has more than one count but fewer than ten. This chain uses TRBV7-9 with TRBJ1-4; TRBD1 agrees at 8 bases. Germline trimming cut 5 bases from V and 7 bases from J; bases unmatched to any gene: 6. The CDR3 is made up of 14 amino acids. Germline CDR1 is SEHNR and CDR2 is FQNEAQ (reference sequence). The CDR3 sequence: CASSLTGAGEKLFF. Here the CDR3 DNA reads TGTGCCAGCAGCCTGACAGGGGCGGGTGAAAAACTGTTTTTT. Full variable domain (rest looked up from reference TRBV7-9 and TRBJ1-4): DTGVSQNPRHKITKRGQNVTFRCDPISEHNRLYWYRQTLGQGPEFLTYFQNEAQLEKSRLLSDRFSAERPKGSFSTLEIQRTEQGDSAMYLCASSLTGAGEKLFFGSGTQLSVL.

The chain employs TRBV27 and TRBJ1-6, with D hard to call. Germline V gene data show CDR1 as MNHEY and CDR2 as SMNVEV (reference sequence). This CDR3 is 15 amino acids long. Trimming shortened V by 8 bases and J by 0 bases, and 11 bases separated the two germline ends. In nucleotides, the CDR3 is TGTGCCAGCGGGGTTGAGGGCTCCTATAATTCACCCCTCCACTTT. Protein product: CASGVEGSYNSPLHF.

This chain connects TRBV13 to TRBJ2-1; the D gene is possibly TRBD1 (7 bases). From germline, CDR1 is PRHDT and CDR2 FYEKMQ (reference sequence). The CDR3 has 14 amino acids. V lost 4 bases and J lost 7, with 14 bases in between. This CDR3 is CASSSATGRNEQFF. CDR3 coding DNA: TGTGCCAGCAGCTCCGCGACAGGGAGGAATGAGCAGTTCTTC. Full variable domain (rest looked up from reference TRBV13 and TRBJ2-1): AAGVIQSPRHLIKEKRETATLKCYPIPRHDTVYWYQQGPGQDPQFLISFYEKMQSDKGSIPDRFSAQQFSDYHSELNMSSLELGDSALYFCASSSATGRNEQFFGPGTRLTVL.

The genes are TRBV5-5 and TRBJ2-2; 9 bases match TRBD2. This CDR3 has 17 amino acids. The junction had 7 bases not matched to a gene; V was cut back by 0 bases and J by 4 bases. Germline V gives CDR1 SGHKS, CDR2 YYEKEE (reference sequence). The CDR3, as DNA: TGTGCCAGCAGCTTGGATTATAGCGGGAGCGGCACCGGGGAGCTGTTTTTT. It specifies CASSLDYSGSGTGELFF. Full variable domain (remainder filled in from reference TRBV5-5 and TRBJ2-2): DAGVTQSPTHLIKTRGQQVTLRCSPISGHKSVSWYQQVLGQGPQFIFQYYEKEERGRGNFPDRFSARQFPNYSSELNVNALLLGDSALYLCASSLDYSGSGTGELFFGEGSRLTVL.

The chain is built from TRBV15 and TRBJ2-1, with TRBD2 identical over 9 bases. The V gene's germline CDR1 is LNHNV and CDR2 YYDKDF (reference sequence). The CDR3 sequence is 15 residues long. J lost 3 bases, V lost 0 bases, and 0 bases had no gene match. The CDR3 is CATSRDSGSYNEQFF. The DNA for the CDR3 is TGTGCCACCAGCAGAGATAGCGGGAGCTACAATGAGCAGTTCTTC.

The chain combines TRBV6-5 with TRBJ1-5, with D possibly TRBD1 on 5 matching bases. The germline V gene has CDR1 MNHEY and CDR2 SVGAGI. Trimming shortened V by 5 bases and J by 7 bases, and 18 bases separated the two germline ends. The CDR3 consists of 15 residues. Here the CDR3 DNA reads TGTGCCAGCAGTCGCGGCGGGGGACTTGGGCAGCCCCAGCATTTT. Amino acid sequence: CASSRGGGLGQPQHF.

This rearrangement joins TRBV18 to TRBJ2-1; D unresolved. This CDR3 is built from 16 residues. Germline lookup yields CDR1 KGHSH and CDR2 LQKENI. Between the trimmed V and J ends, which lost 2 bases and 0 bases, there was a span of 11 bases. In DNA, the CDR3 is TGTGCCAGCTCACCAATACCAGGAAGCTCCTACAATGAGCAGTTCTTC. This translates into CASSPIPGSSYNEQFF.